These T cell receptor beta chains were read from a single sample in a study of cytomegalovirus exposure and HLA in healthy donors. Here immunoSEQ multiplex PCR was the method, and the copy in TCRdb shows in-frame clones only, minus some. The data hold approximately 100,000 clones, with approximately 80% observed a single time. The source material was PBMCs. Receptors were obtained from a woman aged 40 to 50 in good health and CMV-seropositive. The CDR3 runs from the conserved cysteine through the conserved F or W. A D gene is named only where the DNA matches it firmly. The listing skips clone size in some rows; elsewhere it reads once, few, many or a size class.

clone size: NA
V gene: TRBV7-9
J gene: TRBJ1-5
D gene: TRBD1
CDR3 DNA: TGTGCCAGCAGCTTAGCAGGGGGCGAGGGTCAGCCCCAGCATTTT
CDR3 protein: CASSLAGGEGQPQHF

clone size: NA
V gene: TRBV25-1
J gene: TRBJ2-7
D gene: TRBD1
CDR3 DNA: TGTGCCAGCAACAACGACAGGGGGCTGTCCCACGAGCAGTACTTC
CDR3 protein: CASNNDRGLSHEQYF

clone size: once
V gene: TRBV5-1
J gene: TRBJ2-1
D gene: NA
CDR3 DNA: TGCGCCAGCAGCTTCGGACTAAACAATGAGCAGTTCTTC
CDR3 protein: CASSFGLNNEQFF

clone size: NA
V gene: TRBV18
J gene: TRBJ1-5
D gene: NA
CDR3 DNA: TGTGCCAGCTCACCCCCCGAGAGGGCCGGCAATCAGCCCCAGCATTTT
CDR3 protein: CASSPPERAGNQPQHF

clone size: NA
V gene: TRBV10-3
J gene: TRBJ1-3
D gene: NA
CDR3 DNA: TGTGCCATCAGTCCGTCAGGGAACTCTGGAAACACCATATATTTT
CDR3 protein: CAISPSGNSGNTIYF

clone size: NA
V gene: TRBV5-6
J gene: TRBJ2-7
D gene: NA
CDR3 DNA: TGTGCCAGCAGCTTGGGGCAGGTTCTAACCTACGAGCAGTACTTC
CDR3 protein: CASSLGQVLTYEQYF

clone size: few
V gene: TRBV10-3
J gene: TRBJ2-2
D gene: TRBD2
CDR3 DNA: TGTGCCATCAGCGTAGCGGGGGGAGGCACCGGGGAGCTGTTTTTT
CDR3 protein: CAISVAGGGTGELFF

clone size: NA
V gene: TRBV6-6
J gene: TRBJ2-2
D gene: NA
CDR3 DNA: TGTGCCAGCAGTTACTCTTTAGGGGTCTCCACCGGGGAGCTGTTTTTT
CDR3 protein: CASSYSLGVSTGELFF

clone size: NA
V gene: TRBV2
J gene: TRBJ1-6
D gene: NA
CDR3 DNA: TGTGCCAGCAGGGTGGGCCAGGGGAGCTCACCCCTCCACTTT
CDR3 protein: CASRVGQGSSPLHF

clone size: NA
V gene: TRBV5-6
J gene: TRBJ2-7
D gene: NA
CDR3 DNA: TGTGCCAGCAGCTACAGGGTTACCTACGAGCAGTACTTC
CDR3 protein: CASSYRVTYEQYF

clone size: NA
V gene: TRBV2
J gene: TRBJ2-3
D gene: TRBD2
CDR3 DNA: TGTGCCAGCAGCGGAACTAGCGGGGGGTCCCCGGATTTT
CDR3 protein: CASSGTSGGSPDF

clone size: NA
V gene: TRBV27
J gene: TRBJ2-3
D gene: TRBD2
CDR3 DNA: TGTGCCAGCAGCACTAGCGGGGGGCCCGGAGATACGCAGTATTTT
CDR3 protein: CASSTSGGPGDTQYF

clone size: NA
V gene: TRBV7-9
J gene: TRBJ1-1
D gene: TRBD1
CDR3 DNA: TGTGCCAGCAGCCCGGGACAGCCCGACGGAATGAACACTGAAGCTTTCTTT
CDR3 protein: CASSPGQPDGMNTEAFF

clone size: few
V gene: TRBV18
J gene: TRBJ1-5
D gene: TRBD1
CDR3 DNA: TGTGCCAGCTCACCTACGACAGGGGGAGGCAATCAGCCCCAGCATTTT
CDR3 protein: CASSPTTGGGNQPQHF

clone size: NA
V gene: TRBV18
J gene: TRBJ1-6
D gene: NA
CDR3 DNA: TGTGCCAGCAAAGAGTCGGGAGAATCACCCCTCCACTTT
CDR3 protein: CASKESGESPLHF

clone size: NA
V gene: TRBV25-1
J gene: TRBJ2-3
D gene: NA
CDR3 DNA: TGTGCCAGCAGTGATCCAGGGGCCACAGATACGCAGTATTTT
CDR3 protein: CASSDPGATDTQYF

clone size: once
V gene: TRBV2
J gene: TRBJ1-5
D gene: NA
CDR3 DNA: TGTGCCAGCGGCGAGGCAGATAGCAATCAGCCCCAGCATTTT
CDR3 protein: CASGEADSNQPQHF

clone size: once
V gene: TRBV5-4
J gene: TRBJ2-1
D gene: TRBD2
CDR3 DNA: TGTGCCAGCAGCCCGGGGGGGGGCAAGAATGAGCAGTTCTTC
CDR3 protein: CASSPGGGKNEQFF

clone size: NA
V gene: TRBV18
J gene: TRBJ1-1
D gene: NA
CDR3 DNA: TGTGCCAGCTCTCTCGACAGGCAGAACACTGAAGCTTTCTTT
CDR3 protein: CASSLDRQNTEAFF

clone size: NA
V gene: TRBV5-1
J gene: TRBJ2-7
D gene: NA
CDR3 DNA: TGCGCCAGCAAGGCAGGGGACGAGCAGTACTTC
CDR3 protein: CASKAGDEQYF

clone size: NA
V gene: TRBV30
J gene: TRBJ2-1
D gene: TRBD2
CDR3 DNA: TGTGCCTGGAGTAGGACTAGCGGGTCGGAGCAGTTCTTC
CDR3 protein: CAWSRTSGSEQFF

clone size: NA
V gene: TRBV10-1
J gene: TRBJ2-3
D gene: TRBD2
CDR3 DNA: TGCGCCAGCAGTGAAGTACTAGCGGGGACGCCGCAGTATTTT
CDR3 protein: CASSEVLAGTPQYF

clone size: NA
V gene: TRBV19
J gene: TRBJ2-2
D gene: NA
CDR3 DNA: TGTGCCAGTAGAGGAGAGGGCGGGGAGCTGTTTTTT
CDR3 protein: CASRGEGGELFF

clone size: many
V gene: TRBV7-9
J gene: TRBJ2-1
D gene: NA
CDR3 DNA: TGTGCCAGCAGCTTGGGGGGAGCACGCCAGTTCTTC
CDR3 protein: CASSLGGARQFF

clone size: NA
V gene: TRBV5-1
J gene: TRBJ2-7
D gene: TRBD1
CDR3 DNA: TGCGCCAGCAGCTGCCCGACAGGGCACTCGACTTGCTACGAGCAGTACTTC
CDR3 protein: CASSCPTGHSTCYEQYF

clone size: NA
V gene: TRBV15
J gene: TRBJ1-1
D gene: NA
CDR3 DNA: TGTGCCACCAGCAGGCGTACTGAAGCTTTCTTT
CDR3 protein: CATSRRTEAFF

clone size: NA
V gene: TRBV19
J gene: TRBJ1-2
D gene: NA
CDR3 DNA: TGTGCCAGTAGTATAAGATCAGGGGTGGACTATGGCTACACCTTC
CDR3 protein: CASSIRSGVDYGYTF

clone size: NA
V gene: TRBV5-1
J gene: TRBJ2-6
D gene: NA
CDR3 DNA: TGCGCCAGCAGCTCCCTGTCAGGGGATGCTGGGGCCAACGTCCTGACTTTC
CDR3 protein: CASSSLSGDAGANVLTF

clone size: NA
V gene: TRBV2
J gene: TRBJ2-5
D gene: NA
CDR3 DNA: TGTGCCAGCAGTGGACAGTTCCAAGAGACCCAGTACTTC
CDR3 protein: CASSGQFQETQYF

clone size: NA
V gene: TRBV6-5
J gene: TRBJ1-2
D gene: NA
CDR3 DNA: TGTGCCAGCAATACCCGGAGGGGATCCTATGGCTACACCTTC
CDR3 protein: CASNTRRGSYGYTF

clone size: NA
V gene: TRBV19
J gene: TRBJ1-2
D gene: NA
CDR3 DNA: TGTGCCAGTCAATGGGCAGGGATGGGGGGCTACACCTTC
CDR3 protein: CASQWAGMGGYTF

clone size: NA
V gene: TRBV29-1
J gene: TRBJ2-5
D gene: NA
CDR3 DNA: TGCAGCGTTGGACCACAGACCCAAGAGACCCAGTACTTC
CDR3 protein: CSVGPQTQETQYF

clone size: NA
V gene: TRBV7-9
J gene: TRBJ1-1
D gene: NA
CDR3 DNA: TGTGCCATGGGGGGGACTGAAGCTTTCTTT
CDR3 protein: CAMGGTEAFF

clone size: few
V gene: TRBV5-6
J gene: TRBJ1-2
D gene: TRBD1
CDR3 DNA: TGTGCCAGCAGCTCCTTGGGACAGGGGGGCTATGGCTACACCTTC
CDR3 protein: CASSSLGQGGYGYTF

clone size: NA
V gene: TRBV6-5
J gene: TRBJ2-3
D gene: TRBD2
CDR3 DNA: TGTGCCAGCAGCAACGGACTAGCGGGGGCAGATACGCAGTATTTT
CDR3 protein: CASSNGLAGADTQYF

clone size: NA
V gene: TRBV2
J gene: TRBJ1-3
D gene: TRBD1
CDR3 DNA: TGTGCCACCCCAAGACAGGGGGATACCTCTGGAAACACCATATATTTT
CDR3 protein: CATPRQGDTSGNTIYF

clone size: NA
V gene: TRBV10-1
J gene: TRBJ1-3
D gene: NA
CDR3 DNA: TGCGCCAGCAGTGTTACTCTCGGAAACACCATATATTTT
CDR3 protein: CASSVTLGNTIYF

clone size: NA
V gene: TRBV29-1
J gene: TRBJ1-2
D gene: NA
CDR3 DNA: TGCAGCGCCCTACCGGGGGATAGGGGTGGCTACACCTTC
CDR3 protein: CSALPGDRGGYTF

clone size: once
V gene: TRBV18
J gene: TRBJ1-1
D gene: TRBD1
CDR3 DNA: TGTGCCAGCTCTTTGAGACAGGGGGCTGACACTGAAGCTTTCTTT
CDR3 protein: CASSLRQGADTEAFF

clone size: NA
V gene: TRBV12-5
J gene: TRBJ2-2
D gene: NA
CDR3 DNA: TGTGCTAGTGGTTTAGGGCTAGCTATAACCGGGGAGCTGTTTTTT
CDR3 protein: CASGLGLAITGELFF

clone size: NA
V gene: TRBV29-1
J gene: TRBJ2-5
D gene: NA
CDR3 DNA: TGCAGCGTTGGGCAGGGGAAAGAGACCCAGTACTTC
CDR3 protein: CSVGQGKETQYF

clone size: NA
V gene: TRBV15
J gene: TRBJ2-4
D gene: NA
CDR3 DNA: TGTGCCACCAGCAGAGATATGAACAGTCTAGCCAAAAACATTCAGTACTTC
CDR3 protein: CATSRDMNSLAKNIQYF

clone size: NA
V gene: TRBV7-8
J gene: TRBJ1-2
D gene: NA
CDR3 DNA: TGTGCCAGCAGCCCCGCCGCGGACTTTAACTATGGCTACACCTTC
CDR3 protein: CASSPAADFNYGYTF

clone size: NA
V gene: TRBV6-1
J gene: TRBJ1-2
D gene: TRBD1
CDR3 DNA: TGTGCCAGCAGTCGGGACAGACCTCCTAACTATGGCTACACCTTC
CDR3 protein: CASSRDRPPNYGYTF

clone size: NA
V gene: TRBV25-1
J gene: TRBJ1-6
D gene: NA
CDR3 DNA: TGTGCCAGCAGTGAGGGGGGGGGTAATTCACCCCTCCACTTT
CDR3 protein: CASSEGGGNSPLHF

clone size: NA
V gene: TRBV29-1
J gene: TRBJ1-1
D gene: TRBD1
CDR3 DNA: TGCAGCGTTGTAGGGACAGGGGGCATTCGAACTGAAGCTTTCTTT
CDR3 protein: CSVVGTGGIRTEAFF

clone size: NA
V gene: TRBV9
J gene: TRBJ1-4
D gene: TRBD1
CDR3 DNA: TGTGCCAGCAGCGTATCGGGACAGGTTAATGAAAAACTGTTTTTT
CDR3 protein: CASSVSGQVNEKLFF

clone size: once
V gene: TRBV5-1
J gene: TRBJ2-2
D gene: NA
CDR3 DNA: TGCGCCAGCAGCTTATTGGCCAGGGCCACCGGGGAGCTGTTTTTT
CDR3 protein: CASSLLARATGELFF

clone size: NA
V gene: TRBV9
J gene: TRBJ1-6
D gene: TRBD1
CDR3 DNA: TGTGCCAGCAGCCCAGGACAGGGAGGCAATTCACCCCTCCACTTT
CDR3 protein: CASSPGQGGNSPLHF

clone size: NA
V gene: TRBV6-5
J gene: TRBJ1-2
D gene: NA
CDR3 DNA: TGTGCCAGTACAGATACTAACTATGGCTACACCTTC
CDR3 protein: CASTDTNYGYTF

clone size: NA
V gene: TRBV30
J gene: TRBJ1-3
D gene: NA
CDR3 DNA: TGTGCCTGGAGCGAAACCGGGACAAGAAACACCATATATTTT
CDR3 protein: CAWSETGTRNTIYF

clone size: NA
V gene: TRBV2
J gene: TRBJ2-1
D gene: NA
CDR3 DNA: TGTGCCAGCAGTCTGTCCAATGAGCAGTTCTTC
CDR3 protein: CASSLSNEQFF

clone size: few
V gene: TRBV5-1
J gene: TRBJ2-2
D gene: NA
CDR3 DNA: TGCGCCAGCAGCTTCGCGTTGGACACCGGGGAGCTGTTTTTT
CDR3 protein: CASSFALDTGELFF

clone size: NA
V gene: TRBV9
J gene: TRBJ1-1
D gene: NA
CDR3 DNA: TGTGTCAGCAGCGTCTCTCCTAACACTGAAGCTTTCTTT
CDR3 protein: CVSSVSPNTEAFF

clone size: once
V gene: TRBV7-9
J gene: TRBJ2-2
D gene: NA
CDR3 DNA: TGTGCCAGCAGCTTAAGCGGTTACACCGGGGAGCTGTTTTTT
CDR3 protein: CASSLSGYTGELFF

clone size: NA
V gene: TRBV5-1
J gene: TRBJ1-4
D gene: NA
CDR3 DNA: TGCGCCAGCAGCTTGGTTGGACAACCGAGTGAAAAACTGTTTTTT
CDR3 protein: CASSLVGQPSEKLFF

clone size: NA
V gene: TRBV27
J gene: TRBJ1-2
D gene: TRBD1
CDR3 DNA: TGTGCCAGCAGTTACACAGGGGCTGGCTACACCTTC
CDR3 protein: CASSYTGAGYTF